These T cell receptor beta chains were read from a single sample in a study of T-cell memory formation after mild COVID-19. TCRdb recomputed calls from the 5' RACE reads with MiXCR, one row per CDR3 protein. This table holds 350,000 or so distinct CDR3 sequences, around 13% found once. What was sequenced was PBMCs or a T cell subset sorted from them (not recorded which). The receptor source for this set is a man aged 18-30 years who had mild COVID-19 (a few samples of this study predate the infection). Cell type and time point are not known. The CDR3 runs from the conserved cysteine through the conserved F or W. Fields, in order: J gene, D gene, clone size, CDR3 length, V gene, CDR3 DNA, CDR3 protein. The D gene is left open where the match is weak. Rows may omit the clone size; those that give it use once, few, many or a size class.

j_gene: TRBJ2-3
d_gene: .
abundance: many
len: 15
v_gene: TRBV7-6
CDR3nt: TGTGCCAGCAGCCCCCTACCAGGGTCTCGGGATACGCAGTATTTT
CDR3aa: CASSPLPGSRDTQYF

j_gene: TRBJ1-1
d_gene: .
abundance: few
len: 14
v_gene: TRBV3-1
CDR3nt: TGTGCCAGCAGCCAAGGGCTGGGGTTTACTGAAGCTTTCTTT
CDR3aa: CASSQGLGFTEAFF

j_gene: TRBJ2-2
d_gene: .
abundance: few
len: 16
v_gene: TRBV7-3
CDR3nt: TGTGCCACCTACCCCTCCCCCTCGCCCGGAGCGGGGGAGCTGTTTTTT
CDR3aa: CATYPSPSPGAGELFF

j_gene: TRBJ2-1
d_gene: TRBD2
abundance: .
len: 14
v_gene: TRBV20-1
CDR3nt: TGCAGTGCTAGAGATCGGAGCGGGGGCGATGAGCAGTTCTTC
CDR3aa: CSARDRSGGDEQFF

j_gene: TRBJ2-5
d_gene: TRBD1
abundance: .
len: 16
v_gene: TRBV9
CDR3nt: TGTGCCAGCAGCGACGGGACAGGGGGGTTCGGAGAGACCCAGTACTTC
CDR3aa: CASSDGTGGFGETQYF

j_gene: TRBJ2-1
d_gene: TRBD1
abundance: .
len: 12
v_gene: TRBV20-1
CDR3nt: TGCAGTGCTCCTGACAGGGGCAATGAGCAGTTCTTC
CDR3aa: CSAPDRGNEQFF

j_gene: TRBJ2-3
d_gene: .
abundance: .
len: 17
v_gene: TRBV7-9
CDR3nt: TGTGCCAGCAGCTTGAGGGTAGCGCCTACTAGCACAGATACGCAGTATTTT
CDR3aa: CASSLRVAPTSTDTQYF

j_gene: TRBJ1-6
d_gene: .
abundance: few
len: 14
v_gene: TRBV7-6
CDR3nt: TGTGCCAGCAGCTACAAGGGCTCGGATTCGCCCCTCCACTTT
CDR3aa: CASSYKGSDSPLHF

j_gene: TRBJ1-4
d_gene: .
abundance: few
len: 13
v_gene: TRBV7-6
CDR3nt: TGTGCCAGCAGCTCAGGGGATGGGGGAAAACTGTTTTTT
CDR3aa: CASSSGDGGKLFF

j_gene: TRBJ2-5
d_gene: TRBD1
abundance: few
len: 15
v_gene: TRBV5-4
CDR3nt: TGTGCCAGCAGCTCAGGACAGGGGGCGAAAGAGACCCAGTACTTC
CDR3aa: CASSSGQGAKETQYF

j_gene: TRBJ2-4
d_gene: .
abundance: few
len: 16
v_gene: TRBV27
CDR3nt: TGTGCCAGCAGTCTGAGAGGTAGATTAGCCAAAAACATTCAGTACTTC
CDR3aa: CASSLRGRLAKNIQYF

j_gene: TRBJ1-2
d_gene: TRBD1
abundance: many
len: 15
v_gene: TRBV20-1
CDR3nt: TGCAGTGCGAGCGGGACAGGCTGGAGTACGGCTGGCTACACCTTC
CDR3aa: CSASGTGWSTAGYTF

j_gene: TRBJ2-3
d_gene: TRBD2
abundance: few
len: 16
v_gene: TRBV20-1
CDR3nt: TGCAGTGCTTCCCCCAGAACTAGCGTTCGCACAGATACGCAGTATTTT
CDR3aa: CSASPRTSVRTDTQYF

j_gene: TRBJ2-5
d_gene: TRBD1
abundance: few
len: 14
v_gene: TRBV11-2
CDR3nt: TGTGCCAGCAGCTGGGGACAGGCCCAGGAGACCCAGTACTTC
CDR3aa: CASSWGQAQETQYF

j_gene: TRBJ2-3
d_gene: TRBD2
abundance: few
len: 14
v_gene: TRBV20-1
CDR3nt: TGCAGTGCTAGAGTTGCGGGGGGGTCAGATACGCAGTATTTT
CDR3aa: CSARVAGGSDTQYF

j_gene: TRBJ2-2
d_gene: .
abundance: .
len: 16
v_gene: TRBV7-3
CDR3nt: TGTGCCAGCAGCCTCAACCCGAGGGCGCACACCGGGGAGCTGTTTTTT
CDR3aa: CASSLNPRAHTGELFF

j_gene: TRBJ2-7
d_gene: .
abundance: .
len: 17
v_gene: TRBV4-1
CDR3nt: TGCGCCAGCAGCCGCGTGAGAGGCCGAGGGGCTGACTACGAGCAGTACTTC
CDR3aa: CASSRVRGRGADYEQYF

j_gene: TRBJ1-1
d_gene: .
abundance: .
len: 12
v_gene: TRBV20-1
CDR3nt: TGCAGTGCTAGACCGTACAGGGCCGAAGCTTTCTTT
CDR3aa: CSARPYRAEAFF

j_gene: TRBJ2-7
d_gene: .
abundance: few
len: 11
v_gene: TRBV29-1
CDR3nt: TGCAGCGCTGACGGGACGGGGGAGCAGTACTTC
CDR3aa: CSADGTGEQYF

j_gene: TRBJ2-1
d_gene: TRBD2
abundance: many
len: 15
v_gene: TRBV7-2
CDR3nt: TGTGCCAGCAGCTTCCGGACTAGCGGGGTAAATGAGCAGTTCTTC
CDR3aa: CASSFRTSGVNEQFF

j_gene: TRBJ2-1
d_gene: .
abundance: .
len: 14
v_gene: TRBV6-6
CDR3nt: TGTGCCAGCAGTTCCTACTCCAATAGGGATGAGCAGTTCTTC
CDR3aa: CASSSYSNRDEQFF

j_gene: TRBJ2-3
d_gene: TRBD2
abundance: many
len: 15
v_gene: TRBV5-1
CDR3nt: TGCGCCAGCAGCGTACTTAGCGGGGACACAGATACGCAGTATTTT
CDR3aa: CASSVLSGDTDTQYF

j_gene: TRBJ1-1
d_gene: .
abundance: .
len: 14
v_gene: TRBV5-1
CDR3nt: TGCGCCAGCAGCCCGCAAGCCAGTAACACTGAAGCTTTCTTT
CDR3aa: CASSPQASNTEAFF

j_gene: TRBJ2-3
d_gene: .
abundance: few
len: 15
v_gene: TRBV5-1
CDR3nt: TGCGCCAGCAGCTTGGCAGACAGCCTGACAGATACGCAGTATTTT
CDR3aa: CASSLADSLTDTQYF

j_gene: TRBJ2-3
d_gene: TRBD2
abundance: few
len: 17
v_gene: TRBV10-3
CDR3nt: TGTGCCATCAGTAAGACGAGGACTAGCGGGAGCACAGATACGCAGTATTTT
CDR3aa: CAISKTRTSGSTDTQYF

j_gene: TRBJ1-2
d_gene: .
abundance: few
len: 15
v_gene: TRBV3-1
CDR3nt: TGTGCCAGCAGCCATGAATGGTCGAGGGTAAATGGCTACACCTTC
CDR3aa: CASSHEWSRVNGYTF

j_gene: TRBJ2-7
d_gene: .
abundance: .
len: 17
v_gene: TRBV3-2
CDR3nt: TGTGCCAGCAGCCGACTCGGGGGGGACGGTGGGCTCTACGAGCAGTACTTC
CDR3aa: CASSRLGGDGGLYEQYF

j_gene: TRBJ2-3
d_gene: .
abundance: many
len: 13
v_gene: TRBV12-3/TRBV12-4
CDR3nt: TGTGCCAGCAGCTTCGGGCTTGCGGATACGCAGTATTTT
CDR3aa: CASSFGLADTQYF

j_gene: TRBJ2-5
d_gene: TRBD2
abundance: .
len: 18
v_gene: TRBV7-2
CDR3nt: TGTGCCAGCAGCTTATCGTCTAGCGGGGGCCCGTACCAAGAGACCCAGTACTTC
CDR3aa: CASSLSSSGGPYQETQYF

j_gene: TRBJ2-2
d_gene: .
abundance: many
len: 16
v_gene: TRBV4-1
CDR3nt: TGCGCCAGCAGCCATAGGGCTACAGGACCCACCGGGGAGCTGTTTTTT
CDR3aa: CASSHRATGPTGELFF

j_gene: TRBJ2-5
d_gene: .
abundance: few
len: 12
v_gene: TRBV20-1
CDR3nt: TGCAGTGCTTCCCCCCGAGGTGGGACCCAGTACTTC
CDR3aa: CSASPRGGTQYF

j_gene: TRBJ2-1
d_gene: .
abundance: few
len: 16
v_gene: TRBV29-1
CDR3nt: TGCAGCGTTGAGAGAGGGGGGGGAGAGACCTACAATGAGCAGTTCTTC
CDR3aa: CSVERGGGETYNEQFF

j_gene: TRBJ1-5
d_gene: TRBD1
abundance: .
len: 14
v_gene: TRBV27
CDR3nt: TGTGCCAGCAGCAATGGACAGGGAGATCAGCCCCAGCATTTT
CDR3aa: CASSNGQGDQPQHF

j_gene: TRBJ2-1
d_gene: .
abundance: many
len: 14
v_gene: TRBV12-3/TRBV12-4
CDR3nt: TGTGCCAGCAGTTTACAGCAGGCTCGGGATGAGCAGTTCTTC
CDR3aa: CASSLQQARDEQFF

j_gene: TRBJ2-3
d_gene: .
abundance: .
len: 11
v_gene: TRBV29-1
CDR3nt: TGCAGCGTTCAGGGTGCAGATACGCAGTATTTT
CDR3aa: CSVQGADTQYF

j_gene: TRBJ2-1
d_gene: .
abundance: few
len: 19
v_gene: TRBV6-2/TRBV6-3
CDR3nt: TGTGCCAACGCCCTACCAAACCGAACAGGGCCCCCCCTCTACAATGAGCAGTTCTTC
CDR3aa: CANALPNRTGPPLYNEQFF

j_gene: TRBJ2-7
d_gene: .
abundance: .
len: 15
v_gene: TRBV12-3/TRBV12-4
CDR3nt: TGTGCCAGCAGTAGGCGTGGGGGGACGGGCTACGAGCAGTACTTC
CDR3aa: CASSRRGGTGYEQYF

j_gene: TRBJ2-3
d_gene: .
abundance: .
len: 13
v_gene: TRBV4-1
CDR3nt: TGCGCCAGCAGCCAAGCCGTAACAGATACGCAGTATTTT
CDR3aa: CASSQAVTDTQYF

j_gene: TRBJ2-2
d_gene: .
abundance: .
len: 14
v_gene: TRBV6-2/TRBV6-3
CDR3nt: TGTGCCAGCAGTTCGAGGCAGCGCACCGGGGAGCTGTTTTTT
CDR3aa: CASSSRQRTGELFF

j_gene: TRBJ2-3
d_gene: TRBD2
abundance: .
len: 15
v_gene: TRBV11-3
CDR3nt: TGTGCCAGCAGCAAGATAGCGGGAGTCACAGATACGCAGTATTTT
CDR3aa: CASSKIAGVTDTQYF

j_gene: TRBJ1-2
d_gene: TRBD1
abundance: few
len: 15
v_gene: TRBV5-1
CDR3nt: TGCGCCAGCAGACGGACAGGAGTTACTAACTATGGCTACACCTTC
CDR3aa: CASRRTGVTNYGYTF

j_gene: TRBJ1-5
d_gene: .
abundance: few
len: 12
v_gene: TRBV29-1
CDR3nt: TGCAGCGTCGGTAGTAGCAATCAGCCCCAGCATTTT
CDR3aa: CSVGSSNQPQHF

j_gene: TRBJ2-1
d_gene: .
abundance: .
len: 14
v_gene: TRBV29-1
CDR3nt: TGCAGCGTAGCGGCCCGACAGGCTATGAATGAGCAGTTCTTC
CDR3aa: CSVAARQAMNEQFF

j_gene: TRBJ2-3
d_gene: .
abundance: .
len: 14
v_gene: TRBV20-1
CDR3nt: TGCAGTGCTAGAGATGTTCATAGCACAGATACGCAGTATTTT
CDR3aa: CSARDVHSTDTQYF

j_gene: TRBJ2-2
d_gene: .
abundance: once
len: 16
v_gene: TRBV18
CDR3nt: TGTGCCAGCTCCCCAGGGGGTAGCGGCTTGACCGGGGAGCTGTTTTTT
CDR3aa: CASSPGGSGLTGELFF

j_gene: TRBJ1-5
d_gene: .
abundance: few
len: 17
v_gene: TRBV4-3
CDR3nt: TGCGCCAGCAGCCAAGTTCCCATCCGGGATGGTAATCAGCCCCAGCATTTT
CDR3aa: CASSQVPIRDGNQPQHF

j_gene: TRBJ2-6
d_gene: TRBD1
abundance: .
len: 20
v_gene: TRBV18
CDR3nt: TGTGCCAGCTCACTATCGATTGATGGGACAGGGTTCTTTGGGGCCAACGTCCTGACTTTC
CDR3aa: CASSLSIDGTGFFGANVLTF

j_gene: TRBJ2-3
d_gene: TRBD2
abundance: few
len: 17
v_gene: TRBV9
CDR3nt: TGTGCCAGCAGCGTAGCTGACGGCGGGGGGGCAACAGATACGCAGTATTTT
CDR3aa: CASSVADGGGATDTQYF

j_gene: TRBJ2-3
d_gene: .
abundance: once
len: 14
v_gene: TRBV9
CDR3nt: TGTGCCAGCAGCGTAGCCGTGGGAGCAGATACGCAGTATTTT
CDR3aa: CASSVAVGADTQYF

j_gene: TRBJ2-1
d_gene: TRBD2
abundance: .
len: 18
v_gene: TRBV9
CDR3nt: TGTGCCAGCAGCGTAGAGACTAGGACGGGGGGTACTCGAGATGAGCAGTTCTTC
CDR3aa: CASSVETRTGGTRDEQFF

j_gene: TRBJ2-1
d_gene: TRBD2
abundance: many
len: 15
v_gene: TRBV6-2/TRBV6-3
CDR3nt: TGTGCCAGCAGTTCACTAGCGGGGGGTTACAATGAGCAGTTCTTC
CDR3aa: CASSSLAGGYNEQFF

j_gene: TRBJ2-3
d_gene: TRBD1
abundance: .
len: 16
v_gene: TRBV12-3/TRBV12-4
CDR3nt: TGTGCCAGCAGTTTTCAAGGCAGGGGGTTCACAGATACGCAGTATTTT
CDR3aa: CASSFQGRGFTDTQYF

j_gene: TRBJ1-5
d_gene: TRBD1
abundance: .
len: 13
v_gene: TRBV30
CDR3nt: TGTGCCTGGAGTGTACAGGGGTCTGAGCCCCAGCATTTT
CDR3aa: CAWSVQGSEPQHF